The rows below give T cell receptor beta chains drawn from one sample of a study of blood T cell repertoires in COVID-19. The data were produced by immunoSEQ multiplex PCR, yet TCRdb's version contains in-frame clones alone and is incomplete. The table has some 190,000 clones, 70% to 85% seen once. Specimen: peripheral blood. The receptors shown here come from a man aged 80 or over with COVID-19, enrolled during active disease. Each CDR3 is given with its conserved first and last residue. Each record gives: clone size, V gene, J gene, D gene, CDR3 DNA, CDR3 protein. D genes are given only for firm matches. Some rows have no size entry. The others give once, few or many, or a class for an expanded clone.

size: NA
V: TRBV5-1
J: TRBJ2-7
D: NA
DNA: TGCGCCAGCAGCCCTGAGGGAGTACCCTACGAGCAGTACTTC
CDR3: CASSPEGVPYEQYF

size: NA
V: TRBV28
J: TRBJ1-3
D: NA
DNA: TGTGCCAGCAGTACAGGGTTCTCTGGAAACACCATATATTTT
CDR3: CASSTGFSGNTIYF

size: NA
V: TRBV7-2
J: TRBJ2-5
D: NA
DNA: TGTGCCAGCAGCTTTCAACAGGGCGAGACCCAGTACTTC
CDR3: CASSFQQGETQYF

size: NA
V: TRBV7-9
J: TRBJ2-3
D: NA
DNA: TGTGCCAGCAGCCCCGGGTACACAGATACGCAGTATTTT
CDR3: CASSPGYTDTQYF

size: NA
V: TRBV19
J: TRBJ1-1
D: TRBD1
DNA: TGTGCCAGTAGTATAACGGGACAGGGGGCGTTTAACACTGAAGCTTTCTTT
CDR3: CASSITGQGAFNTEAFF

size: NA
V: TRBV28
J: TRBJ2-1
D: TRBD2
DNA: TGTGCCAGCAGTTCCCCGGACGGACGGACTAGCGACGGGGATGAGCAGTTCTTC
CDR3: CASSSPDGRTSDGDEQFF

size: NA
V: TRBV7-9
J: TRBJ1-1
D: NA
DNA: TGTGCCAGCAGCTTCGACGGGGAGACTGAAGCTTTCTTT
CDR3: CASSFDGETEAFF

size: once
V: TRBV11-3
J: TRBJ1-2
D: TRBD1
DNA: TGTGCCAGCAGCTTACTACAGGGGGCCGCGAACTATGGCTACACCTTC
CDR3: CASSLLQGAANYGYTF

size: NA
V: TRBV18
J: TRBJ2-3
D: TRBD2
DNA: TGTGCCAGCTCAATTGGCGGGGGTCTCACAGATACGCAGTATTTT
CDR3: CASSIGGGLTDTQYF

size: NA
V: TRBV14
J: TRBJ2-2
D: NA
DNA: TGTGCCAGCAGCCAAGATGGGGGCCCGAGGACCGGGGAGCTGTTTTTT
CDR3: CASSQDGGPRTGELFF

size: NA
V: TRBV6-5
J: TRBJ1-6
D: NA
DNA: TGTGCCAGCAGAGGCGGGACGGGTTCACCCCTCCACTTT
CDR3: CASRGGTGSPLHF

size: NA
V: TRBV3-1/TRBV3-2
J: TRBJ2-7
D: NA
DNA: TGTGCCAGCAGCCAAGAAGTAGCCTCCCTGGCCTACGAGCAGTACTTC
CDR3: CASSQEVASLAYEQYF

size: NA
V: TRBV28
J: TRBJ1-1
D: NA
DNA: TGTGCCAGCAGTTTATTTCTGGGTGGGCACACTGAAGCTTTCTTT
CDR3: CASSLFLGGHTEAFF

size: NA
V: TRBV5-1
J: TRBJ1-1
D: TRBD1
DNA: TGCGCCAGCAGTTTGGGACAGGGGGATGAAGCTTTCTTT
CDR3: CASSLGQGDEAFF

size: few
V: TRBV3-1/TRBV3-2
J: TRBJ1-6
D: TRBD1
DNA: TGTGCCAGCAGCCCGGACAGGGGATCACCCCTCCACTTT
CDR3: CASSPDRGSPLHF

size: NA
V: TRBV19
J: TRBJ2-3
D: NA
DNA: TGTGCCAGTAGTATGGGCAGGGTCGGTGATACGCAGTATTTT
CDR3: CASSMGRVGDTQYF

size: NA
V: TRBV19
J: TRBJ1-3
D: NA
DNA: TGTGCCAGTAGATCGACCCCCGGAGCCCGTGGAAACACCATATATTTT
CDR3: CASRSTPGARGNTIYF

size: NA
V: TRBV5-5
J: TRBJ2-7
D: NA
DNA: TGTGCCAGCAGCGCCGGATCTGCAGGGTTATACGAGCAGTACTTC
CDR3: CASSAGSAGLYEQYF

size: NA
V: TRBV14
J: TRBJ1-3
D: NA
DNA: TGTGCCAGCAGCCAAGAAACAGGGTTTGCTGGAAACACCATATATTTT
CDR3: CASSQETGFAGNTIYF

size: NA
V: TRBV6-5
J: TRBJ2-5
D: TRBD1
DNA: TGTGCCAGCGGAATGGGGACAGGGGGCGGTGAGACCCAGTACTTC
CDR3: CASGMGTGGGETQYF

size: few
V: TRBV5-6
J: TRBJ2-5
D: TRBD1
DNA: TGTGCCAGCTTCCGGACAGGTCAGGGGTTGGGAGAGACCCAGTACTTC
CDR3: CASFRTGQGLGETQYF

size: NA
V: TRBV9
J: TRBJ1-3
D: TRBD1
DNA: TGTGCCAGCAGCGGAGGGACAGCTGGAAACACCATATATTTT
CDR3: CASSGGTAGNTIYF

size: NA
V: TRBV9
J: TRBJ2-7
D: TRBD2
DNA: TGTGCCAGCAGCGTCGGGGGGGAAGGTGGCGAGCAGTACTTC
CDR3: CASSVGGEGGEQYF

size: NA
V: TRBV18
J: TRBJ2-7
D: TRBD2
DNA: TGTGCCAGCTCAGGTAGCGGGACTTCCGAGCAGTACTTC
CDR3: CASSGSGTSEQYF

size: NA
V: TRBV6-5
J: TRBJ1-5
D: NA
DNA: TGTGCCAGCAGCCCCCTCCCAGATCAGCCCCAGCATTTT
CDR3: CASSPLPDQPQHF

size: NA
V: TRBV14
J: TRBJ2-6
D: TRBD1
DNA: TGTGCCAGCAGCCAGGGCTGGGACAGGGCCCTCCGACCTGGGGCCAACGTCCTGACTTTC
CDR3: CASSQGWDRALRPGANVLTF

size: NA
V: TRBV7-2
J: TRBJ2-5
D: NA
DNA: TGTGCCAGCAGCCCACAGAGTTTCTACCAAGAGACCCAGTACTTC
CDR3: CASSPQSFYQETQYF

size: once
V: TRBV5-6
J: TRBJ2-3
D: NA
DNA: TGTGCCAGCACCCGAAGACAGCAACGTAGCACAGATACGCAGTATTTT
CDR3: CASTRRQQRSTDTQYF

size: NA
V: TRBV5-5
J: TRBJ1-6
D: NA
DNA: TGTGCCAGCAGCTTGGGGTGGAGTATCTATAATTCACCCCTCCACTTT
CDR3: CASSLGWSIYNSPLHF

size: NA
V: TRBV19
J: TRBJ1-5
D: TRBD1
DNA: TGTGCCAGTAGTATTGCGGAACAGGGGGCTTTGAATCAGCCCCAGCATTTT
CDR3: CASSIAEQGALNQPQHF

size: NA
V: TRBV11-2
J: TRBJ2-3
D: NA
DNA: TGTGCCAGCAGTCCTTTTATTCTTAGCACAGATACGCAGTATTTT
CDR3: CASSPFILSTDTQYF

size: NA
V: TRBV6-1
J: TRBJ1-5
D: NA
DNA: TGTGCCAGCAGTGAAGCGCGGGGGAGGCGCAATCAGCCCCAGCATTTT
CDR3: CASSEARGRRNQPQHF

size: NA
V: TRBV11-2
J: TRBJ2-3
D: TRBD2
DNA: TGTGCCAGCAGCCGACTAGCGGGGGGGAGCACAGATACGCAGTATTTT
CDR3: CASSRLAGGSTDTQYF

size: NA
V: TRBV18
J: TRBJ1-3
D: NA
DNA: TGTGCCAGCTCACCAAGCCCTGGCGGGGGAAACACCATATATTTT
CDR3: CASSPSPGGGNTIYF

size: NA
V: TRBV28
J: TRBJ2-7
D: TRBD1
DNA: TGTGCCAGCAGTCGAGGGACAGGGTTCTACGAGCAGTACTTC
CDR3: CASSRGTGFYEQYF

size: NA
V: TRBV3-1/TRBV3-2
J: TRBJ1-2
D: TRBD1
DNA: TGTGCCAGCAGCCAATGGGACAGGGGATCTGGTGGCTACACCTTC
CDR3: CASSQWDRGSGGYTF

size: NA
V: TRBV2
J: TRBJ2-2
D: TRBD1
DNA: TGTGCCAGCAGATACGACAGGGAAGGCACCGGGGAGCTGTTTTTT
CDR3: CASRYDREGTGELFF

size: NA
V: TRBV6-2/TRBV6-3
J: TRBJ2-5
D: TRBD1
DNA: TGTGCCAGCAGTTACCCGACGGGACAGGGGGCTAAATTTGAGACCCAGTACTTC
CDR3: CASSYPTGQGAKFETQYF

size: NA
V: TRBV7-2
J: TRBJ2-1
D: NA
DNA: TGTGCCCTTGCTTGGGGTTCTAGAGGCACCGGGGGTGAGCAGTTCTTC
CDR3: CALAWGSRGTGGEQFF

size: NA
V: TRBV9
J: TRBJ2-1
D: TRBD2
DNA: TGTGCCAGCAGCGCCTCCGGGACTAGCAATGAGCAGTTCTTC
CDR3: CASSASGTSNEQFF

size: NA
V: TRBV10-2
J: TRBJ1-5
D: TRBD1
DNA: TGCGCCAGCAGGGCTACAGGGGTGGATCAGCCCCAGCATTTT
CDR3: CASRATGVDQPQHF

size: NA
V: TRBV3-1/TRBV3-2
J: TRBJ2-3
D: NA
DNA: TGTGCCAGCAGCCAAGCCTCCAGGGGAAGGACAGATACGCAGTATTTT
CDR3: CASSQASRGRTDTQYF

size: NA
V: TRBV25-1
J: TRBJ1-6
D: NA
DNA: TGTGCCAGCGTAGGACGGGGTTTGGTGACCCTCCACTTT
CDR3: CASVGRGLVTLHF

size: NA
V: TRBV6-1
J: TRBJ2-3
D: NA
DNA: TGTGCCAGCAGTGAAACCCGGGATACGCAGTATTTT
CDR3: CASSETRDTQYF

size: NA
V: TRBV6-5
J: TRBJ2-3
D: NA
DNA: TGTGCCAGCCGACAGGCAAGCACAGATACGCAGTATTTT
CDR3: CASRQASTDTQYF

size: NA
V: TRBV5-1
J: TRBJ1-5
D: NA
DNA: TGCGCCAGCAGCTTGGGACAATCCAATCAGCCCCAGCATTTT
CDR3: CASSLGQSNQPQHF

size: NA
V: TRBV27
J: TRBJ1-2
D: TRBD1
DNA: TGTGCCAGCAGTCCTCTAACTCCCGGACAGGGGGCGCGGTTTACTTTGGACTATGGCTACACCTTC
CDR3: CASSPLTPGQGARFTLDYGYTF

size: NA
V: TRBV3-1/TRBV3-2
J: TRBJ2-7
D: TRBD1
DNA: TGTGCCAGCAGCCAAGGCGGACAGGGGCTTTCCTACGAGCAGTACTTC
CDR3: CASSQGGQGLSYEQYF

size: few
V: TRBV3-1/TRBV3-2
J: TRBJ1-1
D: TRBD1
DNA: TGTGCCAGCAGCCGGACAGGGAACACTGAAGCTTTCTTT
CDR3: CASSRTGNTEAFF

size: NA
V: TRBV7-2
J: TRBJ2-3
D: TRBD1
DNA: TGTGCCAGCAGCGCCAGGGGGCGAGGCACAGATACGCAGTATTTT
CDR3: CASSARGRGTDTQYF

size: NA
V: TRBV4-1
J: TRBJ2-5
D: NA
DNA: TGCGCCAGCAGCCAAGAAAGATCGGTCGTAAGTCGCGAGACCCAGTACTTC
CDR3: CASSQERSVVSRETQYF

size: NA
V: TRBV5-1
J: TRBJ1-3
D: TRBD1
DNA: TGCGCCAGCAGCAGGACAGGTGGAAACACCATATATTTT
CDR3: CASSRTGGNTIYF

size: NA
V: TRBV5-4
J: TRBJ1-1
D: TRBD1
DNA: TGTGCCAGCAGTGTACCGACAGGGGATAGCGCTGAAGCTTTCTTT
CDR3: CASSVPTGDSAEAFF

size: NA
V: TRBV18
J: TRBJ1-1
D: NA
DNA: TGTGCCAGCTCCCAACACGAGAACACTGAAGCTTTCTTT
CDR3: CASSQHENTEAFF

size: NA
V: TRBV10-3
J: TRBJ1-5
D: NA
DNA: TGTGCCACCAAGGCACAGGGAGATCAGCCCCAGCATTTT
CDR3: CATKAQGDQPQHF

size: NA
V: TRBV27
J: TRBJ2-1
D: NA
DNA: TGTGCCAGCAGAGGACAGTTCTTGGATGAGCAGTTCTTC
CDR3: CASRGQFLDEQFF

size: NA
V: TRBV27
J: TRBJ1-2
D: TRBD1
DNA: TGTGCCAGCAGTGCCCGACAGGGGATCTATGGCTACACCTTC
CDR3: CASSARQGIYGYTF

size: NA
V: TRBV13
J: TRBJ1-4
D: NA
DNA: TGTGCCAGCAGCTTATACGGGGCTAATGAAAAACTGTTTTTT
CDR3: CASSLYGANEKLFF

size: NA
V: TRBV19
J: TRBJ1-2
D: NA
DNA: TGTGCCAGTAGTATAGATCACTCCCCCGGAGCAGGGTCGTATGGCTACACCTTC
CDR3: CASSIDHSPGAGSYGYTF